The 3 T cell receptor beta chains below were found in one sample sequenced in a study of T cell responses to AZD1222 COVID-19 vaccine. The protocol was immunoSEQ multiplex PCR, while the TCRdb copy is restricted to in-frame clones and leaves out a portion. The table shows over 45,000 clones, with 75% to 90% occurring only once. Source: peripheral blood, taken 28 days after the second AZD1222 dose. These receptors all stem from an adult who received the AZD1222 COVID-19 vaccine.

The chain's CDR3 is CARSLLAGGYEQYF. CDR3 sequence (DNA): TGTGCCAGAAGCTTGCTGGCAGGGGGATACGAGCAGTACTTC. The chain employs TRBV5-3 and TRBJ2-7; TRBD1 agrees at 7 bases. TRBV5-3 qualifies as an ORF whose function is uncertain. The CDR3 length is 14 residues. Losses at the gene ends were 1 base for V and 4 bases for J; bases not matched to a gene: 5.

The chain carries TRBV6-5 and TRBJ2-7, with D possibly TRBD1 on 5 matching bases. CDR1 and CDR2 from the germline V gene are MNHEY and SVGAGI. The V end was cut by 10 bases, the J end by 5 bases, with 12 bases between. The CDR3 runs to 11 residues. The DNA of the CDR3 is TGTGCCACCCAAGGGGCGAACGAGCAGTACTTC. Encoded protein: CATQGANEQYF.

This chain links TRBV5-1 with TRBJ1-6, with no clear D. This CDR3 spans 15 amino acids. Deletions cut 4 bases from V and 7 bases from J, with 15 bases between. Per the germline V gene, CDR1 is SGHRS and CDR2 is YFSETQ. The CDR3 loop reads CASSQTRNGNSPLHF. The CDR3 DNA is TGCGCCAGCAGCCAAACACGCAACGGGAATTCACCCCTCCACTTT. Full variable domain (missing parts from reference TRBV5-1 and TRBJ1-6): KAGVTQTPRYLIKTRGQQVTLSCSPISGHRSVSWYQQTPGQGLQFLFEYFSETQRNKGNFPGRFSGRQFSNSRSEMNVSTLELGDSALYLCASSQTRNGNSPLHFGNGTRLTVT.